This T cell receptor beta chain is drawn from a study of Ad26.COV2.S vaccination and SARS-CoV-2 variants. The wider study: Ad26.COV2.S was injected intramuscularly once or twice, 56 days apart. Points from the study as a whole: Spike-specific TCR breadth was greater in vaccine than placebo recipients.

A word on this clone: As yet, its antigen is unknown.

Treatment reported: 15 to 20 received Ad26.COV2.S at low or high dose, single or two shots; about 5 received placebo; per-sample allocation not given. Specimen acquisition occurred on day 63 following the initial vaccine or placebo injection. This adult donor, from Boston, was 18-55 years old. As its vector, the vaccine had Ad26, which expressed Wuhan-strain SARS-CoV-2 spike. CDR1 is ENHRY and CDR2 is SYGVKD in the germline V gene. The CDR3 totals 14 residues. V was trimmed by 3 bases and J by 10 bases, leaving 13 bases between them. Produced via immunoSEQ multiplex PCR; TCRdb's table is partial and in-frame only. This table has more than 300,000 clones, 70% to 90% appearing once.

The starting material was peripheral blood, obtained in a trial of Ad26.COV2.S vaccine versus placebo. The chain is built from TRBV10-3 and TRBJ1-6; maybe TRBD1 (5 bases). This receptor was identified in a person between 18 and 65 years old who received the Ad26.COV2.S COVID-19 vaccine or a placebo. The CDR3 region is CAISDGSGYSPLHF. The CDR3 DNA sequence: TGTGCCATCAGTGACGGGTCAGGGTACTCACCCCTCCACTTT.